The rows below give T cell receptor beta chains drawn from one sample of a study of Graves' ophthalmopathy and Graves' hyperthyroidism. MiXCR was run by TCRdb on the multiplex PCR reads, yielding one entry per CDR3 protein. Among over a million distinct CDR3 sequences, less than 45% were seen once, and the ten largest hold 11%. Sequencing used peripheral blood or thyroid tissue (not recorded which). These receptors all come from an adult man with Graves' hyperthyroidism. The CDR3 runs from the conserved cysteine through the conserved F or W. The D gene is left open where the match is weak.

d_call	j_call	v_call	cdr3_aa
TRBD1	TRBJ1-4	TRBV20-1	CSAKGQGDNNEKLFF
TRBD1	TRBJ1-2	TRBV15	CATSRRTGTGIGGYTF
.	TRBJ1-6	TRBV9	CASSVAKHSPLHF
.	TRBJ2-7	TRBV7-2	CASSLTGTGIYEQYF
TRBD1	TRBJ1-5	TRBV6-1	CASSEAQGGNQPQHF
.	TRBJ2-6	TRBV7-9	CASSRGDNVLTF
.	TRBJ1-6	TRBV25-1	CASSFMGGNSPLHF
.	TRBJ1-1	TRBV6-5	CASRGGRGTEAFF
TRBD1	TRBJ1-6	TRBV9	CASSVTGDSPLHF
TRBD1	TRBJ2-7	TRBV5-1	CASSLNRGLYNEQYF
.	TRBJ2-2	TRBV29-1	CSGRDTGELFF
.	TRBJ1-6	TRBV9	CASSARDSPYNSPLHF
TRBD1	TRBJ1-2	TRBV11-2	CASSHGTGGHLGYTF
.	TRBJ1-2	TRBV4-3	CASSQEVGQPNYGYTF
.	TRBJ1-3	TRBV7-9	CASSHVRGFSGNTIYF
TRBD2	TRBJ2-3	TRBV12-3/TRBV12-4	CASSPLYPTLAGSADTQYF
.	TRBJ1-4	TRBV29-1	CSSYSGWGEKLFF
.	TRBJ1-3	TRBV29-1	CSAPRGTNSGNTIYF
TRBD1	TRBJ1-2	TRBV10-3	CASRPGQAGYGYTF
.	TRBJ2-7	TRBV29-1	CSVDTGRYF
.	TRBJ1-2	TRBV6-2/TRBV6-3	CASRKTVNYGYTF
.	TRBJ2-7	TRBV10-3	CASSTTDRLSPYEQYF
.	TRBJ1-1	TRBV5-1	CASRDYDTNTEAFF
.	TRBJ2-5	TRBV10-3	CAIKGGAGQETQYF
TRBD1	TRBJ2-7	TRBV7-2	CASSPRDRAKFYEQYF
.	TRBJ1-5	TRBV20-1	CSARDLAGFNQPQHF
TRBD1	TRBJ1-6	TRBV12-3/TRBV12-4	CASRRDRVNSPLHF
.	TRBJ2-7	TRBV10-3	CAISVRPAGGEQYF
.	TRBJ2-7	TRBV29-1	CSVDTDSYEQYF
.	TRBJ2-5	TRBV30	CAWRRQTLETQYF
.	TRBJ1-2	TRBV19	CASSIRLRANYGYTF
.	TRBJ1-2	TRBV14	CASSARGTNYGYTF
.	TRBJ1-1	TRBV24-1	CASSYWSSQAFF
.	TRBJ2-2	TRBV5-5	CASSLGGQSTGELFF
.	TRBJ2-7	TRBV12-3/TRBV12-4	CASSRRLGRDEQYF
.	TRBJ2-7	TRBV7-8	CASSPPFGPNYEQYF
.	TRBJ1-4	TRBV5-1	CASSLRGGKEKLFF
.	TRBJ1-6	TRBV6-5	CASRQGSYNSPLHF
.	TRBJ2-6	TRBV6-2/TRBV6-3	CASSYRAAGANVLTF
TRBD1	TRBJ2-1	TRBV20-1	CSAKDRGSYNEQFF
.	TRBJ2-7	TRBV28	CASSFGAREQYF
TRBD1	TRBJ1-4	TRBV5-4	CASAGQGADNEKLFF
.	TRBJ1-1	TRBV20-1	CSARSRGDTEAFF
.	TRBJ2-5	TRBV25-1	CASSEYGAGETQYF
.	TRBJ1-1	TRBV11-2	CASEAEAFF
TRBD1	TRBJ2-5	TRBV24-1	CATSDSDRGIETQYF
.	TRBJ1-5	TRBV27	CASSLSSGAQPQHF
.	TRBJ2-7	TRBV15	CATSASGSEQYF
TRBD1	.	TRBV24-1	CATSDPRTGNYNEQFF
TRBD1	TRBJ1-6	TRBV25-1	CASSERDSEASPLHF
TRBD1	TRBJ2-7	TRBV20-1	CSADRRDRGLTYEQYF
.	TRBJ1-2	TRBV9	CASSVGPGVRDGYTF
.	TRBJ1-3	TRBV27	CASSLQYSSGNTIYF
TRBD1	TRBJ1-1	TRBV7-8	CASSPLAGGNEAFF
TRBD1	TRBJ2-7	TRBV13	CASSPWTGEREQYF
TRBD2	TRBJ2-7	TRBV10-3	CATLRSSGRDYEQYF
TRBD1	TRBJ2-2	TRBV12-3/TRBV12-4	CASQWTGSTGELFF
TRBD2	TRBJ2-5	TRBV5-1	CAGSLGLAGGETQYF
TRBD1	TRBJ2-7	TRBV9	CASSKPGQGSEQYF